The rows below give T cell receptor beta chains drawn from one sample of a study of CD8 T cells in ankylosing spondylitis. TCRdb itself ran the 5' RACE reads through MiXCR, one entry per CDR3 protein. The repertoire includes 250,000 or so distinct CDR3 sequences, roughly a tenth of them detected once, and 2.6% sits in the top ten. The sequenced sample was blood, either unsorted or a sorted T cell fraction (not recorded which). Every receptor here comes from a male donor with ankylosing spondylitis or in good health (not recorded which). Both conserved end residues are part of each CDR3. D genes are given only for firm matches. Where a row states a size, it is once, few, many or the class of an expanded clone; other rows omit it.

many	-	TRBJ1-5	TRBV5-1	CASSSGLSNQPQHF	TGCGCCAGCAGCTCGGGACTTTCCAATCAGCCCCAGCATTTT
few	TRBD2	TRBJ2-1	TRBV9	CASSVEGTSGFYNEQFF	TGTGCCAGCAGCGTAGAAGGGACTAGCGGGTTTTACAATGAGCAGTTCTTC
few	-	TRBJ2-7	TRBV4-1	CASSQEPAESYEQYF	TGCGCCAGCAGCCAAGAACCAGCGGAGTCCTACGAGCAGTACTTC
many	TRBD1	TRBJ1-6	TRBV5-1	CASSLKGQGGSPLHF	TGCGCCAGCAGCCTAAAGGGACAGGGTGGTTCACCCCTCCACTTT
many	-	TRBJ1-1	TRBV12-3/TRBV12-4	CASSYEGSVDTLSFF	TGTGCCAGCAGTTACGAGGGCAGCGTCGATACACTCTCTTTCTTT
many	TRBD2	TRBJ2-3	TRBV5-1	CASRLLAGSTDTQYF	TGCGCCAGCAGGTTACTAGCGGGAAGCACAGATACGCAGTATTTT
many	-	TRBJ2-7	TRBV5-1	CASSPELTGGYEQYF	TGCGCCAGCAGCCCTGAACTGACTGGAGGTTACGAGCAGTACTTC
-	-	TRBJ1-4	TRBV6-1	CASSPLPGPGGEKLFF	TGTGCCAGCAGTCCATTGCCCGGGCCCGGTGGGGAAAAACTGTTTTTT
many	TRBD2	TRBJ2-1	TRBV7-6	CASRSSLAGDNEQFF	TGTGCCAGCAGGTCATCCTTAGCGGGGGACAATGAGCAGTTCTTC
-	TRBD2	TRBJ2-3	TRBV7-9	CAGRLAGSLDTQYF	TGTGCCGGACGACTAGCGGGGTCTCTAGATACGCAGTATTTT